Each of the 25 T cell receptor beta chains below was sequenced from the same sample in a study of human T cells and chemical hapten exposure. TCRdb fed the RACE reads into MiXCR, producing one record per CDR3 protein. The sample yields under 200,000 distinct CDR3 sequences, around a quarter seen once. Time point specified: patch test 3, about 24 weeks after DPC sensitization. Treatment indicated: therapeutic diphenylcyclopropenone sensitization with weekly scalp DPC. Sequenced material: whole blood, taken in connection with sensitization to the hapten diphenylcyclopropenone (DPC). These receptors were taken from a woman aged 18-30 years with alopecia areata. Some clones in this sample may be carry-over from other donors' samples.

This clonotype was seen repeatedly, ten times or more. The CDR3 DNA is TGCAGTGCTCTGGGTCAGAACCTAGCGGGACGCTACGAGCAGTACTTC. Encoded protein: CSALGQNLAGRYEQYF. V and J are TRBV20-1 and TRBJ2-7; TRBD2 aligns across 9 bases. Germline values: CDR1 DFQATT, CDR2 SNEGSKA (reference sequence). J gave up 3 bases and V 5 bases, and 14 bases lay outside the gene matches. The CDR3 length is 16 residues.

The chain is built from TRBV4-2 and TRBJ1-2; D not resolved. The CDR3 is 11 amino acids. Trimming removed 0 bases at V and 5 bases at J, with 1 base between. CDR1 is LGHNA and CDR2 is YNFKEQ in the germline V gene. The CDR3, as DNA: TGTGCCAGCAGCCAAGAATATGGCTACACCTTC. Its translation is CASSQEYGYTF.

The V gene is TRBV2, the J gene TRBJ1-6; D possibly corresponds to TRBD1 (6 bases). Germline-derived CDR1 and CDR2 are SNHLY and FYNNEI. The V gene lost 3 bases and the J gene lost 4 bases, with 7 bases spanning the gap. The CDR3 sequence is 14 residues long. In nucleotides, the CDR3 is TGTGCCAGCAGTGAGGACAGTTATAATTCACCCCTCCACTTT. This codes for CASSEDSYNSPLHF. The entire variable domain, with the rest obtained from reference TRBV2 and TRBJ1-6, is as follows: EPEVTQTPSHQVTQMGQEVILRCVPISNHLYFYWYRQILGQKVEFLVSFYNNEISEKSEIFDDQFSVERPDGSNFTLKIRSTKLEDSAMYFCASSEDSYNSPLHFGNGTRLTVT.

J is TRBJ2-5 and V is TRBV29-1, with D uncertain. Between the trimmed V and J ends, which lost 1 base and 2 bases, there was a span of 5 bases. CDR1 and CDR2 from the germline V gene are SQVTM and ANQGSEA. This CDR3 spans 12 amino acids. CDR3 protein: CSVEVAQETQYF. The CDR3 coding sequence is TGCAGCGTTGAAGTGGCACAAGAGACCCAGTACTTC.

This clonotype was observed a few times. The DNA for the CDR3 is TGTGCCTGGAGTTCGGTCAGAGGGAATCAGCCCCAGCATTTT. Protein: CAWSSVRGNQPQHF. The rearrangement links TRBV30 to TRBJ1-5; D gene ambiguous. Germline V lookup: CDR1 GTSNPN, CDR2 SVGIG (reference sequence). The CDR3 contains 14 residues. Trimming took 2 bases from V and 4 from J, leaving 12 bases between them.

The chain joins TRBV12-3 or TRBV12-4 to TRBJ2-3; 7 nucleotides agree with TRBD2. V gave up 4 bases and J gave up 6 bases; unmatched junction bases: 10. The CDR3 runs to 15 residues. The CDR3: CASSSWGGTRDTQYF. The CDR3 DNA is TGTGCCAGCAGTTCGTGGGGGGGTACCCGGGATACGCAGTATTTT.

This clonotype has ten or more counts. The V and J genes are TRBV3-1 and TRBJ2-3, with a tentative D call TRBD2 (6 bases). The CDR3 loop spans 15 amino acids. V lost 1 base to trimming and J lost 0 bases, with 8 bases between them. Germline V gene lookup returns CDR1 LGHDT and CDR2 YNNKEL (reference sequence). The CDR3 sequence: CASSQGDWSTDTQYF. As DNA, the CDR3 is TGTGCCAGCAGCCAAGGGGACTGGAGCACAGATACGCAGTATTTT.

This clonotype was observed a handful of times. The chain couples TRBV6-6 to TRBJ2-3; D possibly uses TRBD1 or TRBD2 (6 bases each). Per germline, CDR1 MNHNY and CDR2 SVGAGI (reference sequence). The CDR3 sequence is 15 residues long. V lost 7 bases and J 3 bases, leaving 17 bases between the germline ends. The CDR3 reads CASTSLWGATDTQYF. The CDR3 region has the DNA TGTGCCAGCACTTCGCTCTGGGGGGCAACAGATACGCAGTATTTT.

The chain uses TRBV20-1 and TRBJ2-4; D remains unclear. The germline CDR1 and CDR2 sequences are DFQATT and SNEGSKA (reference sequence). The CDR3 extends over 16 amino acids. Between the trimmed V and J ends, which lost 5 bases and 0 bases, there was a span of 17 bases. CDR3 nucleotides: TGCAGTGCTCGGCCCCGATACTTTCTAGCCAAAAACATTCAGTACTTC. It translates to CSARPRYFLAKNIQYF.

V gene TRBV4-3 combines with J gene TRBJ2-1; D ambiguous. The germline V and J ends were trimmed by 2 bases and 3 bases, with 11 bases remaining between them. Germline V gene sequence: CDR1 LGHNA, CDR2 YSLEER. The CDR3 contains 15 residues. CDR3 nucleotides: TGCGCCAGCAGCCAACGTGCAAATGGCTACAATGAGCAGTTCTTC. It translates to CASSQRANGYNEQFF.

In its sample, this clonotype was seen a few times. The CDR3 region is CASSLKQNYGYTF. The CDR3 DNA is TGTGCCAGCAGTTTAAAACAGAACTATGGCTACACCTTC. The V gene is TRBV27, the J gene TRBJ1-2; no definite D call. CDR3 length equals 13 residues. The germline V gene encodes CDR1 MNHEY and CDR2 SMNVEV (reference sequence). Trimming took off 2 bases at V and 2 bases at J, with 6 bases between the two ends.

This sequence joins TRBV18 and TRBJ2-7; 9 bases fit TRBD1. Germline V gives CDR1 KGHSH, CDR2 LQKENI. Germline trimming cut 6 bases from V and 0 bases from J; bases unmatched to any gene: 3. The length of the CDR3 is 14 residues. CDR3 protein: CASSGTGSSYEQYF. In DNA form, the CDR3 reads TGTGCCAGCTCTGGGACAGGGAGCTCCTACGAGCAGTACTTC.

This clonotype was picked up a small number of times. The rearrangement uses TRBV9 and TRBJ2-7; maybe TRBD1 (5 bases). The CDR3 loop spans 16 amino acids. Germline V CDR1 and CDR2: SGDLS, YYNGEE. The V and J ends lost 0 bases and 1 base respectively, with 14 bases between them. CDR3 bases: TGTGCCAGCAGCGTAGAGCCCACAGGATTTTCCTACGAGCAGTACTTC. It specifies CASSVEPTGFSYEQYF.

The genes are TRBV6-2 or TRBV6-3 and TRBJ1-2; no reliable D call. The V end lost 1 base, the J end lost 8 bases, and 8 bases lay between the germline ends. This CDR3 is 12 amino acids long. Germline lookup yields CDR1 MNHEY and CDR2 SVGEGT. This CDR3 is CASSYYVEGYTF. Here the CDR3 DNA reads TGTGCCAGCAGTTACTACGTGGAGGGCTACACCTTC.

The V call is TRBV6-5, the J call TRBJ2-2; D uncertain. The CDR3 totals 13 residues. Trimming pared 7 bases from V and 2 bases from J, leaving 8 bases between. Germline loops: CDR1 MNHEY, CDR2 SVGAGI. The CDR3 DNA reads TGTGCCAGCAAGGGTCTCAACACCGGGGAGCTGTTTTTT. Residues: CASKGLNTGELFF.

This rearrangement joins TRBV12-2 to TRBJ2-4; the listed D gene, TRBD2, was not tested against the DNA. TRBV12-2 constitutes a pseudogene. The CDR3 sequence is 17 residues long. The CDR3 DNA follows: TGTGCAAGTCGCCGGATGGAGGGTCGGCTAGCCAAAAACATTCAGTACTTC. Amino acids: CASRRMEGRLAKNIQYF.

The CDR3 nucleotides are TGCGCCAGCAGTCGTGGGACAGACACTAACTATGGCTACACCTTC. Translation: CASSRGTDTNYGYTF. V gene TRBV5-1 combines with J gene TRBJ1-2; TRBD1 agrees at 7 bases. The CDR3 extends over 15 amino acids. Germline lookup yields CDR1 SGHRS and CDR2 YFSETQ. V shed 5 bases and J 0 bases; nucleotides not matched to a gene: 7.

The rearrangement links TRBV7-2 to TRBJ2-7; 9 bases line up with TRBD1. The ends lost 5 bases at V and 2 bases at J; junction bases unmatched: 10. Germline V gene data show CDR1 as SGHTA and CDR2 as FQGNSA. There are 16 residues in the CDR3. CDR3 sequence: CASSQIQGASAYEQYF. DNA for the CDR3: TGTGCCAGCAGCCAAATACAGGGGGCCTCCGCCTACGAGCAGTACTTC. Together with reference TRBV7-2 and TRBJ2-7, the CDR3 gives the full variable domain: GAGVSQSPSNKVTEKGKDVELRCDPISGHTALYWYRQSLGQGLEFLIYFQGNSAPDKSGLPSDRFSAERTGGSVSTLTIQRTQQEDSAVYLCASSQIQGASAYEQYFGPGTRLTVT.

This sequence joins TRBV19 and TRBJ2-5, with TRBD2 as a possible D gene (6 bases). The V end lost 5 bases, the J end lost 5 bases, and 18 bases lay between the germline ends. Germline V lookup: CDR1 LNHDA, CDR2 SQIVND (reference sequence). The CDR3 extends over 15 amino acids. The CDR3: CASSRKEGILETQYF. DNA of the CDR3: TGTGCCAGTAGTCGAAAGGAGGGAATCCTTGAGACCCAGTACTTC.

The V gene is TRBV7-8, the J gene TRBJ2-7, with TRBD2 identical over 13 bases. V was clipped by 0 bases and J by 5 bases; unmatched bases: 7. CDR3 size: 17 residues. Per germline, CDR1 SGHVS and CDR2 FQNEAQ. Here the CDR3 DNA reads TGTGCCAGCAGCTTAGCGCGGACTAGCGGGAGAAGGGACGAGCAGTACTTC. Translation gives CASSLARTSGRRDEQYF. Looking up the rest from reference TRBV7-8 and TRBJ2-7 gives the full variable domain: GAGVSQSPRYKVAKRGQDVALRCDPISGHVSLFWYQQALGQGPEFLTYFQNEAQLDKSGLPSDRFFAERPEGSVSTLKIQRTQQEDSAVYLCASSLARTSGRRDEQYFGPGTRLTVT.

This clonotype appeared a few times. The gene calls are TRBV10-2 and TRBJ2-2; D is perhaps TRBD2 (6 bases). CDR1 is WSHSY, CDR2 SAAADI, per germline. Trimming stripped 6 bases from V and 4 bases from J, with 12 bases between. This CDR3 has 14 amino acids. CDR3: CASRRDGSTGELFF. The CDR3, as DNA: TGCGCCAGCAGGCGGGACGGTTCCACCGGGGAGCTGTTTTTT.

The chain employs TRBV4-2 and TRBJ2-7; TRBD1 matches 7 bases. Germline V CDR1 and CDR2: LGHNA, YNFKEQ. CDR3 size: 15 residues. V lost 0 bases, J lost 3 bases, and 5 bases stayed unmatched. DNA for the CDR3: TGTGCCAGCAGCCAAGACGGACAGGCGGGCTACGAGCAGTACTTC. Translating it yields CASSQDGQAGYEQYF.

This rearrangement joins TRBV29-1 to TRBJ1-1, with 7 bases matching TRBD1. V lost 7 bases to trimming and J lost 0 bases; unmatched junction nucleotides: 5. Germline V gene sequence: CDR1 SQVTM, CDR2 ANQGSEA. This CDR3 region has 13 residues. The CDR3 nucleotides are TGCAGCGGTCGGACAGGACTGAACACTGAAGCTTTCTTT. Residues: CSGRTGLNTEAFF.

The gene calls are TRBV5-1 and TRBJ1-6, with a possible D match to TRBD1 (6 bases). With 0 bases removed from V and 2 bases from J, the gap between germline ends came to 9 bases. The CDR3 sequence is 16 residues long. CDR1 is SGHRS, CDR2 YFSETQ, per germline. CDR3 sequence (DNA): TGCGCCAGCAGCTTGGTGGGGGGCGCCTATAATTCACCCCTCCACTTT. This translates into CASSLVGGAYNSPLHF. Filled out from reference TRBV5-1 and TRBJ1-6, the complete variable domain reads KAGVTQTPRYLIKTRGQQVTLSCSPISGHRSVSWYQQTPGQGLQFLFEYFSETQRNKGNFPGRFSGRQFSNSRSEMNVSTLELGDSALYLCASSLVGGAYNSPLHFGNGTRLTVT.

V is TRBV4-1 and J is TRBJ2-2, with TRBD1 matching 8 bases. Trimming cost V 1 base and J 1 base; bases outside gene matches: 2. CDR1 and CDR2 from the germline V gene are MGHRA and YSYEKL. The CDR3 sequence is 16 residues long. CDR3 protein: CASSQGGQGNTGELFF. Written as DNA, the CDR3 is TGCGCCAGCAGCCAAGGTGGACAGGGGAACACCGGGGAGCTGTTTTTT.